A single sample is the source of the 5 T cell receptor beta chains below, sequenced in a study of T-cell memory formation after mild COVID-19. TCRdb redid the calling of the 5' RACE reads with MiXCR, one entry per CDR3 protein. The sample yields about 340,000 distinct CDR3 sequences, about 20% seen once. Sequenced sample: PBMCs or a T cell subset sorted from them (not recorded which). Receptors originate from a man younger than 35 who had mild COVID-19 (a few samples of this study predate the infection). Cell type and time point are not known.

V and J are TRBV5-6 and TRBJ2-5, with 9 bases lining up with TRBD2. The length of the CDR3 is 15 residues. Germline assignment: CDR1 SGHDT and CDR2 YYEEEE. The J segment lost 6 bases and the V segment lost 3 bases, leaving 9 bases of the junction unmatched. This CDR3 reads CASSSPGLAPQTQYF. The CDR3 coding sequence is TGTGCCAGCAGCTCCCCGGGACTAGCTCCACAGACCCAGTACTTC.

The rearrangement joins TRBV20-1 to TRBJ2-7, with D uncertain. Trimming left V 4 bases short and J 3 bases short, with 13 bases between. Germline-derived CDR1 and CDR2 are DFQATT and SNEGSKA (reference sequence). The CDR3 totals 13 residues. CDR3 sequence (DNA): TGCAGTGCTAACAGTATGAATGGCTACGAGCAGTACTTC. Its protein is CSANSMNGYEQYF.

The rearrangement links TRBV15 to TRBJ1-5; the match to TRBD1 covers 8 bases. CDR3 length: 17 amino acids. V lost 3 bases and J lost 4; bases outside the gene matches: 11. The germline V gene has CDR1 LNHNV and CDR2 YYDKDF (reference sequence). CDR3 sequence reads: CATSSAVSRGPNQPQHF. The DNA for the CDR3 is TGTGCCACCAGCAGCGCGGTTAGCAGGGGGCCGAATCAGCCCCAGCATTTT. Full variable domain (missing parts from reference TRBV15 and TRBJ1-5): DAMVIQNPRYQVTQFGKPVTLSCSQTLNHNVMYWYQQKSSQAPKLLFHYYDKDFNNEADTPDNFQSRRPNTSFCFLDIRSPGLGDTAMYLCATSSAVSRGPNQPQHFGDGTRLSIL.

This clonotype has more than one count but fewer than ten. This sequence joins TRBV11-2 and TRBJ2-5, with D maybe TRBD2 (6 bases). The length of the CDR3 is 15 residues. Germline V gives CDR1 SGHAT, CDR2 FQNNGV. Trimming took off 1 base at V and 5 bases at J, with 14 bases between the two ends. Here the CDR3 reads CASSLAAGWLETQYF. The CDR3 DNA reads as TGTGCCAGCAGCTTAGCGGCGGGGTGGTTGGAGACCCAGTACTTC.

This clonotype was counted a few times. J is TRBJ1-2 and V is TRBV7-2; no definite D call. Trimming took off 1 base at V and 7 bases at J, with 10 bases between the two ends. Germline V gene data show CDR1 as SGHTA and CDR2 as FQGNSA. The CDR3 is made up of 13 amino acids. DNA of the CDR3: TGTGCCAGCAGCTTAGGAGGGTTTCCTGGCTACACCTTC. This gives the protein CASSLGGFPGYTF.